This TCR beta chain was identified in a study of tumor-infiltrating lymphocytes in localized non-small cell lung cancer. Study-level findings and limits: Higher tumor T cell infiltration than in uninvolved lung was supported by TCRbeta sequencing. T-cell fraction did not differ between immunotypes IM1 and IM2.

Worth noting for this clone: What it recognizes is unknown.

The CDR3 is 17 residues long. The ends were cut back, 1 base at V and 0 bases at J, with 15 bases in the middle. Germline assignment: CDR1 LNHNV and CDR2 YYDKDF (reference sequence). Profiling relied on immunoSEQ multiplex PCR, and the TCRdb table lists in-frame clones only, not all of them. The profile shows more than 9,000 clones, nearly 65% of them singletons. This chain joins TRBV15 and TRBJ1-1; a possible D gene is TRBD1 (6 bases). The TCR comes from a human donor with non-small cell lung cancer. Sequenced input: lung tumor tissue. The CDR3 nucleotides are TGTGCCACCAGCAGAGTTAGGACAGCCCGTCTGAACACTGAAGCTTTCTTT. Protein: CATSRVRTARLNTEAFF.